The clone carrying this T cell receptor beta chain came up once. This sample was included in a study of T cells in Graves' hyperthyroidism and ophthalmopathy. Uncontrolled infection, other autoimmune disease, pregnancy and lactation each barred patients from inclusion. Template material for amplifying TCR beta CDR3 regions consisted of RNA transcripts. RT-PCR in the first round (using the HTBI primer set) targeted the TCR CDR3. TCRdb called the multiplex PCR reads again in MiXCR, with one record for every CDR3 protein. The sample has 370,000 or so distinct CDR3 sequences; around 25% are singletons. In germline, CDR1 is SEHNR, CDR2 FQNEAQ (reference sequence). CDR3 length: 17 amino acids. The trim removed 5 bases at V and 0 bases at J, leaving 10 bases unmatched.

The TCR originated in a man aged 45-65 years with Graves' hyperthyroidism. The sample comprised blood. The chain combines TRBV7-9 with TRBJ2-1, with 7 nucleotides matching TRBD1. The CDR3 loop is CASSPRQGQLSYNEQFF. The CDR3 bases are TGTGCCAGCAGCCCGAGACAGGGCCAACTCTCCTACAATGAGCAGTTCTTC.